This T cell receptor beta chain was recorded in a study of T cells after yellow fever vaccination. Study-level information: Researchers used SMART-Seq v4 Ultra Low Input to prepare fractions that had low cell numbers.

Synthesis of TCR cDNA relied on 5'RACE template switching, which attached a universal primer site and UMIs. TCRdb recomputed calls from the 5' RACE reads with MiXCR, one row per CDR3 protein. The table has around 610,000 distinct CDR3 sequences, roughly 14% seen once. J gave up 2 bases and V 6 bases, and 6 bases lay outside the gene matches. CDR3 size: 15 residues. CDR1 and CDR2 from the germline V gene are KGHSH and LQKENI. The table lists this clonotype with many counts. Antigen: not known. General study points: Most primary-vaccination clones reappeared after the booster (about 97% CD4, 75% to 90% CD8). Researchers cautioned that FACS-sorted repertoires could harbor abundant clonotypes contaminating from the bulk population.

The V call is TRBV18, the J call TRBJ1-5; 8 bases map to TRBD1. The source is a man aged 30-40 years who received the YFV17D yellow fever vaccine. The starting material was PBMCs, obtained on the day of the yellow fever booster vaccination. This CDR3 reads CASSLSQGGNQPQHF. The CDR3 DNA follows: TGTGCCAGCTCTCTGTCACAGGGGGGCAATCAGCCCCAGCATTTT.